The 11 T cell receptor beta chains below all came from one sample that was sequenced in a study of cytomegalovirus exposure and HLA in healthy donors. It was with 60 Vbeta and 13 Jbeta primers that the PCR ran. Sequencing used immunoSEQ multiplex PCR; TCRdb keeps in-frame clones, though not all of them. Of around 120,000 clones listed, roughly two thirds are singletons. Sequenced input: PBMCs. All receptors derive from a young man in good health and CMV-seropositive.

The V call is TRBV10-3, the J call TRBJ2-3, with D tentatively TRBD2 (6 bases). Trimming pared 7 bases from V and 0 bases from J, leaving 11 bases between. Germline CDR1 ENHRY, CDR2 SYGVKD. The CDR3 runs 14 residues. CDR3 nucleotides: TGTGCCATCACGGCCAGCGGGAGCACAGATACGCAGTATTTT. The encoded protein is CAITASGSTDTQYF.

The chain is built from TRBV28 and TRBJ1-4; D remains unclear. Between the trimmed V and J ends, which lost 1 base and 8 bases, there was a span of 17 bases. There are 16 residues in the CDR3. CDR1 is MDHEN, CDR2 SYDVKM, per germline. The CDR3 loop reads CASSLSGIGMEEKLFF. The CDR3, as DNA: TGTGCCAGCAGTTTATCCGGGATTGGTATGGAGGAAAAACTGTTTTTT.

This sequence joins TRBV7-8 and TRBJ2-7; 10 bases agree with TRBD1. The CDR3 is made up of 17 amino acids. CDR1 SGHVS and CDR2 FQNEAQ come from the germline V gene. The V gene end was trimmed by 1 base and the J gene end by 3 bases; junction bases not matched to a gene: 9. The CDR3 region is CASSLDPGTGVFYEQYF. DNA of the CDR3: TGTGCCAGCAGCTTAGATCCTGGGACAGGGGTCTTCTACGAGCAGTACTTC.

The chain joins TRBV19 to TRBJ1-1; a possible D gene is TRBD1 (5 bases). CDR1 and CDR2 (germline): LNHDA, SQIVND (reference sequence). The CDR3 has 13 residues. V lost 9 bases, J lost 6 bases, and 17 bases lay in between. This chain's CDR3 is CASSRRGDAEAFF. DNA for the CDR3: TGTGCCAGCTCGCGACGGGGGGACGCTGAAGCTTTCTTT.

The V gene is TRBV7-9, the J gene TRBJ1-2; D not certain. The germline CDR1 and CDR2 sequences are SEHNR and FQNEAQ (reference sequence). There are 12 residues in the CDR3. V was trimmed by 3 bases and J by 6 bases, leaving 8 bases between them. The CDR3 region has the DNA TGTGCCAGCAGCTTTAGCGGGGATGGCTACACCTTC. It specifies CASSFSGDGYTF.

The V call is TRBV2, the J call TRBJ2-5; 10 nucleotides align to TRBD1. This CDR3 is built from 16 residues. V lost 0 bases and J lost 3; bases outside the gene matches: 4. Germline V gives CDR1 SNHLY, CDR2 FYNNEI. For the CDR3, the DNA is TGTGCCAGCAGTGAAGCGTTGGGGACAGGGGAAGAGACCCAGTACTTC. Amino acids: CASSEALGTGEETQYF.

The rearrangement uses TRBV6-5 and TRBJ1-1; TRBD1 agrees at 7 bases. The germline V gene has CDR1 MNHEY and CDR2 SVGAGI. This CDR3 spans 15 amino acids. J was trimmed by 4 bases and V by 8 bases; bases with no gene match: 13. CDR3 loop: CASLAAGGSGTEAFF. The CDR3 bases are TGTGCCAGCCTAGCAGCAGGGGGTAGTGGCACTGAAGCTTTCTTT.

The rearrangement joins TRBV2 to TRBJ2-6; maybe TRBD2 (5 bases). V was cut by 7 bases and J by 0 bases, with 7 bases left in between. Germline lookup yields CDR1 SNHLY and CDR2 FYNNEI. The CDR3 covers 14 residues. The CDR3 spells CASIRDSGANVLTF. The CDR3 DNA reads as TGTGCCAGCATACGGGACTCTGGGGCCAACGTCCTGACTTTC. The whole variable domain, remainder taken from reference TRBV2 and TRBJ2-6, is EPEVTQTPSHQVTQMGQEVILRCVPISNHLYFYWYRQILGQKVEFLVSFYNNEISEKSEIFDDQFSVERPDGSNFTLKIRSTKLEDSAMYFCASIRDSGANVLTFGAGSRLTVL.

The chain's CDR3 is CASSSGGGYNEQFF. The CDR3 bases are TGTGCCAGCAGCTCCGGCGGAGGTTACAATGAGCAGTTCTTC. V usage is TRBV11-3 and J usage is TRBJ2-1, with a possible D match to TRBD2 (5 bases). V was cut by 4 bases and J by 4 bases, with 11 bases left in between. CDR3 length: 14 amino acids. The V gene's germline CDR1 is SGHNT and CDR2 YENEEA.

This chain uses TRBV9 with TRBJ1-3; D uncertain. CDR3 length: 14 amino acids. Germline CDR1 SGDLS, CDR2 YYNGEE. V was cut by 5 bases and J by 0 bases, with 9 bases left in between. The CDR3 is CASRGGISGNTIYF. CDR3 nucleotide sequence: TGTGCCAGCAGAGGAGGGATCTCTGGAAACACCATATATTTT.

V usage is TRBV4-2 and J usage is TRBJ2-1; D might be TRBD2 (5 bases). CDR3 length: 12 residues. V was pared by 4 bases and J by 9 bases, with 10 bases between. Germline V gene sequence: CDR1 LGHNA, CDR2 YNFKEQ. The CDR3 bases are TGTGCCAGCAGCCGCGGGCCGGGTGAGCAGTTCTTC. Its translation is CASSRGPGEQFF.